This T cell receptor (beta chain) was recorded in a study of blood T cell repertoires in COVID-19 (dated by TCRdb to 2018 to 2020). About the full investigation: The collaborator samples originated in the United States, Italy and Spain and spanned the acute and convalescent phases of COVID-19. The prospective study material was composed of cDNA or gDNA derived from T cells, B-cell-depleted T cells, or PBMCs. Deeply sampled blood TCRbeta repertoires from subjects exposed to, actively infected with, or recovered from COVID-19 were included in the dataset. The repertoires were released in a freely available public database meant as a resource for research on the immune response to SARS-CoV-2. Samples came from the ongoing ImmuneRACE study (first 160 participants) plus 1,254 subjects from 6 global collaborators. The sample metadata nearly always contained a de-identified subject ID, COVID-19 status, age in years and sex. HLA class I and class II types, where available, came from metadata supplied by the sample provider rather than from assay-based typing.

The collaborating institutions used their own protocols to collect whole blood in K2EDTA tubes. For TCRbeta analysis, collaborators shipped samples in one of three forms: frozen whole blood, isolated PBMCs, or DNA extracted from either of those sample types. The CDR3 sequence holds 15 residues, the cysteine and phenylalanine included. Just CDR3 DNA is preserved here, 45 bases in frame from base 1. CDR1 and CDR2, looked up from the germline V gene, are MDHEN and SYDVKM. Here V drops 5 bases and J drops 11 bases, and the junction holds 14 bases not matched to any gene. Overall results and qualifications from the work: Clinical and demographic metadata were provided uncurated, with the amount varying by source and participant.

About this clone: Its antigen is not yet known. No base quality values were provided; no much bigger clone lies one nucleotide off.

The immunoSEQ Assay, a bias-controlled multiplex PCR, was used to amplify TCRbeta CDR3 regions from genomic DNA. Per the authors' processing: The number of nucleated cells in each sample was estimated from the amplification of reference gene primers within the assay. To quantify the absolute abundance of each unique TCRbeta CDR3 rearrangement, sequence reads were collapsed and filtered. For each sample, productive Simpson clonality was calculated as the square root of Simpson's diversity index over productive rearrangements. The table was pulled from immuneACCESS by TCRdb, which kept in-frame rearrangements only. Such tables lose some clones; where checked, under half of the loss comes from unresolved V genes, and the rest has no known cause. V and J calls and clone size follow that table, whereas D and trimming were derived from the DNA. Counted in this sample were 70,000 or so clones; just under 90% of them appeared once. The ten largest clones take up around 6.7% of the sample.

The chain is assembled from TRBV28 and TRBJ2-3; TRBD1 aligns with 9 central bases. Sequenced sample: peripheral blood. This TCR derives from an elderly woman with active COVID-19. The DNA reads TGTGCCAGCAGTCCTCCGGGACAGGGTCCCAGAGGGCAGTATTTT. Its protein product is CASSPPGQGPRGQYF.